This TCR beta chain originates from a study of cytomegalovirus exposure and HLA in healthy donors. Whole-study findings and limits: The authors enumerated over 150 TCR beta chains as linked to cytomegalovirus. DRB1 showed the most TCR associations and HLA-C the fewest in a later analysis, as rates varied by HLA locus. With high specificity and sensitivity, the classifier reportedly diagnosed cytomegalovirus status. Most TCR beta V segments were productive about 87% or about 30% of the time in an earlier analysis.

CDR3 length: 15 amino acids. PCR employed 60 Vbeta and 13 Jbeta primers. Sequenced by immunoSEQ multiplex PCR; TCRdb stores in-frame clones only, minus some. Of under 200,000 clones listed, around 78% are singletons. Comment on this clone: The antigen is not known.

The sequenced sample was PBMCs. The clonotype comes from a young man in good health and CMV-seronegative. This chain links TRBV21-1 with TRBJ2-1; the D call TRBD1 from the table was never checked on the DNA. TRBV21-1 is recorded as a pseudogene. CDR3 sequence (DNA): TGTGCCAGCAGCCTCAGGGGCTGGTCCTACAATGAGCAGTTCTTC. It is translated as CASSLRGWSYNEQFF.